The 10 T cell receptor beta chains in this list originate from one sample, sequenced in a study of synovial regulatory T cells in juvenile arthritis. The method was immunoSEQ multiplex PCR; TCRdb's version includes in-frame clones alone and lacks a portion of them. The clone table shows approximately 6,400 clones, with the ten largest holding 0.55% to 0.7%. Sequencing used Treg cells from blood. Subset specified: remaining (HLA-DR-negative) circulating blood Treg cells. Receptors originate from a donor aged 2-30 years with juvenile idiopathic arthritis.

The chain employs TRBV19 and TRBJ2-2; TCRdb indicates TRBD1, and absent DNA this call remains unverified. Germline loops: CDR1 LNHDA, CDR2 SQIVND (reference sequence). The CDR3 runs to 14 residues. The record lacks a DNA sequence. The chain's CDR3 is CASSIDRGTGELFF.

The CDR3 reads CASSDSIFSGTSGRNEQFF. The genes are TRBV6-4 and TRBJ2-1; TCRdb proposes TRBD2, but this gene call is untestable without DNA. This CDR3 region has 19 residues. There is no recorded DNA. Per germline, CDR1 MRHNA and CDR2 SNTAGT.

The chain is built from TRBV4-3 and TRBJ2-3; there is no DNA to check the TCRdb D call of TRBD2. The germline CDR1 and CDR2 sequences are LGHNA and YSLEER. The CDR3 totals 20 residues. No DNA has been recorded. CDR3 sequence reads: CASSQDLRTSGRSSTDTQYF.

This sequence joins TRBV7-2 and TRBJ2-7; there is no DNA to check the TCRdb D call of TRBD2. The CDR3 spans 15 residues. No DNA accompanies this entry. Germline-derived CDR1 and CDR2 are SGHTA and FQGNSA. The CDR3: CASSDSGRPLYEQYF.

The chain is built from TRBV5-1 and TRBJ2-1. Germline V CDR1 and CDR2: SGHRS, YFSETQ. The CDR3 covers 16 residues. Nucleotide data are not available. The CDR3: CASSLGNFPPRNEQFF. The full variable domain, completed using reference TRBV5-1 and TRBJ2-1, is KAGVTQTPRYLIKTRGQQVTLSCSPISGHRSVSWYQQTPGQGLQFLFEYFSETQRNKGNFPGRFSGRQFSNSRSEMNVSTLELGDSALYLCASSLGNFPPRNEQFFGPGTRLTVL.

The chain recombines TRBV2 with TRBJ1-1. CDR1 and CDR2 (germline): SNHLY, FYNNEI. This CDR3 region has 13 residues. Only the protein is available. CDR3 region: CASSALGSTEAFF. Full variable domain (rest looked up from reference TRBV2 and TRBJ1-1): EPEVTQTPSHQVTQMGQEVILRCVPISNHLYFYWYRQILGQKVEFLVSFYNNEISEKSEIFDDQFSVERPDGSNFTLKIRSTKLEDSAMYFCASSALGSTEAFFGQGTRLTVV.

This clone is classed as medium-sized (0.01 to 0.1%) by frequency. The V call is TRBV6-4, the J call TRBJ2-7; TCRdb's assignment of TRBD2 cannot be checked, as there is no DNA. This CDR3 spans 15 amino acids. No DNA was logged. CDR1 and CDR2 (germline): MRHNA, SNTAGT. This CDR3 is CASSDSKGLASGQYF.

The chain's CDR3 is CASSLVQGMNTEAFF. V usage is TRBV7-1 and J usage is TRBJ1-1; TCRdb selects TRBD1, and the lack of DNA leaves this call unchecked. TRBV7-1 is given ORF status, its function remaining uncertain. CDR3 length equals 15 residues. The DNA is not on file.

This sequence joins TRBV5-1 and TRBJ2-1; checking the TCRdb D call of TRBD2 is not possible without DNA. Germline V gives CDR1 SGHRS, CDR2 YFSETQ. There are 15 residues in the CDR3. Nucleotide data are not available. The CDR3 loop is CASSLGLALYNEQFF.

The genes are TRBV2 and TRBJ1-3. This CDR3 is 14 amino acids long. Only the protein sequence is given. CDR1 SNHLY and CDR2 FYNNEI come from the germline V gene. CDR3: CASSEGSSGNTIYF.